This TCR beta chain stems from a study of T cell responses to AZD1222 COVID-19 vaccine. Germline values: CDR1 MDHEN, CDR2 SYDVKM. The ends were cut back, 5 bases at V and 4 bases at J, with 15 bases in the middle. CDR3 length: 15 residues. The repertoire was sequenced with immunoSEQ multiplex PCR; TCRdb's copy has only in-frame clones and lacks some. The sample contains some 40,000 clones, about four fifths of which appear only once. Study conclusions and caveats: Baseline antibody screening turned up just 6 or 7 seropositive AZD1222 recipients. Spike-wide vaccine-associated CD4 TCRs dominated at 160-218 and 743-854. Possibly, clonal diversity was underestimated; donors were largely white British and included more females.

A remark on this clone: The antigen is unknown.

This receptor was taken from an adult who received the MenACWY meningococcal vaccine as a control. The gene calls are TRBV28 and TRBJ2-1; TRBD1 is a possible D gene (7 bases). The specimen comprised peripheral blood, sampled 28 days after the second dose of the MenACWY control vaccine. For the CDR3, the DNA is TGTGCCAGCAGTCGAGGACAGGCGGGGTACAATGAGCAGTTCTTC. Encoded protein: CASSRGQAGYNEQFF.